One and the same sample provided the 31 T cell receptor beta chains below, sequenced in a study of cytomegalovirus exposure and HLA in healthy donors. PCR employed 60 Vbeta and 13 Jbeta primers. This table comes from immunoSEQ multiplex PCR, and its TCRdb copy is limited to in-frame clones, with some not included. The profile shows roughly 92,000 clones, 80% of them singletons. Sequencing was carried out using PBMCs. The receptors derive from a man aged 50-59 years in good health and CMV-seropositive.

In its sample, this clone was seen a few times. The chain links TRBV19 to TRBJ2-2; possibly TRBD1 for D (6 bases). The length of the CDR3 is 14 residues. V lost 6 bases to trimming and J lost 1 base, with 9 bases between them. Germline loops: CDR1 LNHDA, CDR2 SQIVND (reference sequence). CDR3 nucleotides: TGTGCCAGTAGCCTGGGACAGAACACCGGGGAGCTGTTTTTT. Translating it yields CASSLGQNTGELFF.

This rearrangement joins TRBV2 to TRBJ2-5; a weak D match, TRBD2 (5 bases). The CDR3 sequence is 13 residues long. Germline CDR1 is SNHLY and CDR2 is FYNNEI. The CDR3 nucleotides are TGTGCGAGCGGCAATCCATCATTGGAGACCCAGTACTTC. It encodes CASGNPSLETQYF.

This chain uses TRBV5-1 with TRBJ2-1; TRBD2 agrees at 11 bases. V was clipped by 7 bases and J by 4 bases; unmatched bases: 4. This CDR3 region has 14 residues. Germline CDR1 and CDR2: SGHRS and YFSETQ. CDR3 loop: CASGGTSGYNEQFF. CDR3 DNA sequence: TGCGCCAGCGGAGGGACTAGCGGTTACAATGAGCAGTTCTTC.

The chain joins TRBV7-3 to TRBJ2-2; 8 nucleotides match TRBD2. CDR3 size: 15 residues. The germline V gene has CDR1 SGHTA and CDR2 FQGTGA. V trimming: 5 bases; J trimming: 3 bases; junction bases outside the gene matches: 5. The CDR3 region is CASSQTSGHTGELFF. DNA for the CDR3: TGTGCCAGCAGCCAAACTAGCGGCCACACCGGGGAGCTGTTTTTT.

This rearrangement joins TRBV15 to TRBJ1-2, with TRBD1 identical over 11 bases. CDR1 and CDR2 from the germline V gene are LNHNV and YYDKDF (reference sequence). The ends lost 0 bases at V and 8 bases at J; junction bases unmatched: 14. This CDR3 is 18 amino acids long. The CDR3 coding sequence is TGTGCCACCAGCAGAGATTTGTCCGGGGGGACAGGGGGTAGGGGCTACACCTTC. This encodes CATSRDLSGGTGGRGYTF.

The chain carries TRBV11-2 and TRBJ2-5; no clear D gene. The CDR3 consists of 11 residues. The V gene lost 4 bases and the J gene lost 4 bases, with 4 bases spanning the gap. Germline CDR1 reads SGHAT; CDR2 reads FQNNGV. CDR3 DNA: TGTGCCAGCAGCTCCGGAGAGACCCAGTACTTC. Its protein product is CASSSGETQYF.

This clone was recorded only once. The same CDR3 arises from other DNA sequences in this sample as well. The chain is built from TRBV29-1 and TRBJ2-3, with unresolved D. Germline V lookup: CDR1 SQVTM, CDR2 ANQGSEA. V lost 5 bases and J lost 3, with 18 bases in between. The CDR3 totals 15 residues. CDR3 protein: CSVRLSSRNTDTQYF. CDR3 sequence (DNA): TGCAGCGTTCGTCTATCTAGTCGGAATACAGATACGCAGTATTTT.

This chain joins TRBV5-1 and TRBJ2-6; 10 bases match TRBD2. CDR1 SGHRS and CDR2 YFSETQ come from the germline V gene. The ends lost 2 bases at V and 1 base at J; junction bases unmatched: 3. There are 17 residues in the CDR3. The CDR3 DNA is TGCGCCAGCAGCTTTACTAGCGGGGCATCTGGGGCCAACGTCCTGACTTTC. As protein: CASSFTSGASGANVLTF.

Remarks on this clone: Since the CDR3 does not end with the conserved phenylalanine or tryptophan, this likely comes from a read error. The V and J genes are TRBV29-1 and TRBJ1-1; TRBD1 aligns across 11 bases. From germline, CDR1 is SQVTM and CDR2 ANQGSEA. CDR3 length equals 12 residues. The trim removed 7 bases at V and 5 bases at J, leaving 3 bases unmatched. The CDR3 protein is CSAGTGGTEAFS. The CDR3 nucleotides are TGCAGCGCCGGGACAGGGGGTACTGAAGCTTTCTCT.

The chain combines TRBV6-1 with TRBJ2-3; no clear D gene. V lost 7 bases to trimming and J lost 0 bases, with 11 bases between them. In germline, CDR1 is MNHNS, CDR2 SASEGT. CDR3 size: 14 residues. As DNA, the CDR3 is TGTGCCAGCACCGGTATCCCCAGCACAGATACGCAGTATTTT. It codes for CASTGIPSTDTQYF.

This clone was detected only a few times. The chain carries TRBV4-1 and TRBJ2-7; 7 positions match TRBD2. The germline V gene has CDR1 MGHRA and CDR2 YSYEKL. CDR3 size: 14 residues. J gave up 5 bases and V 1 base, and 5 bases lay outside the gene matches. CDR3 sequence reads: CASSQGGLADEQYF. As DNA, the CDR3 is TGCGCCAGCAGCCAAGGTGGGCTAGCGGACGAGCAGTACTTC.

V usage is TRBV13 and J usage is TRBJ2-3; 11 bases align to TRBD2. Looked up from germline, CDR1 is PRHDT and CDR2 is FYEKMQ (reference sequence). The CDR3 loop spans 17 amino acids. The J segment lost 2 bases and the V segment lost 5 bases, leaving 9 bases of the junction unmatched. CDR3 protein: CASSPQIAGGPTDTQYF. The CDR3 region has the DNA TGTGCCAGCAGCCCACAAATAGCGGGAGGGCCCACAGATACGCAGTATTTT.

This chain joins TRBV7-9 and TRBJ1-4, with a weak D call TRBD1 (6 bases). Trimming cost V 1 base and J 7 bases, with 10 bases left between them. CDR3 length: 14 amino acids. CDR1 and CDR2 (germline): SEHNR, FQNEAQ (reference sequence). The DNA of the CDR3 is TGTGCCAGCAGCTTAGAGACAGGTCGTGAAAAACTGTTTTTT. Encoded protein: CASSLETGREKLFF.

The chain carries TRBV5-1 and TRBJ1-2, with TRBD1 matching over 11 bases. This CDR3 is built from 16 residues. J gave up 6 bases and V 4 bases, and 11 bases lay outside the gene matches. Germline assignment: CDR1 SGHRS and CDR2 YFSETQ. The CDR3 spells CASSPTARDRGDGYTF. The CDR3 nucleotides are TGCGCCAGCAGCCCCACCGCCCGGGACAGGGGGGATGGCTACACCTTC.

This chain uses TRBV6-6 with TRBJ2-4, with 9 positions matching TRBD1. Germline CDR1 and CDR2: MNHNY and SVGAGI (reference sequence). Trimming at V came to 6 bases and at J to 9 bases, leaving 6 bases not matched to a gene. The CDR3 totals 13 residues. The DNA for the CDR3 is TGTGCCAGCAGCCGGGACAGGGTGACCATTCAGTACTTC. Protein: CASSRDRVTIQYF.

This chain connects TRBV27 to TRBJ1-5, with 8 bases aligning to TRBD1. The ends lost 0 bases at V and 6 bases at J; junction bases unmatched: 4. This CDR3 is built from 15 residues. Germline CDR1 and CDR2: MNHEY and SMNVEV (reference sequence). CDR3 sequence (DNA): TGTGCCAGCAGTTTATCATCAGGGGGCGTTCAGCCCCAGCATTTT. As protein: CASSLSSGGVQPQHF.

The rearrangement links TRBV4-2 to TRBJ2-5, with 10 bases that match TRBD2. The V segment lost 5 bases and the J segment 11 bases; nucleotides outside the gene matches: 8. The V gene's germline CDR1 is LGHNA and CDR2 YNFKEQ. There are 13 residues in the CDR3. CDR3 protein: CASSTRTSGEQYF. CDR3 DNA: TGTGCCAGCAGCACCCGGACTAGCGGTGAGCAGTACTTC.

In the case of this clone: Compared with germline, one end of the junction differs, possibly owing to a read error. This sequence joins TRBV7-9 and TRBJ2-1, with 15 nucleotides matching TRBD2. Germline CDR1 reads SEHNR; CDR2 reads FQNEAQ (reference sequence). This CDR3 has 17 amino acids. CDR3 sequence reads: CSSSPGLAGGKYNEQFF. CDR3 nucleotide sequence: TGTTCCAGCAGCCCTGGACTAGCGGGAGGGAAATACAATGAGCAGTTCTTC.

The chain links TRBV19 to TRBJ1-1; D gene unclear. This CDR3 region has 13 residues. CDR1 and CDR2 from the germline V gene are LNHDA and SQIVND (reference sequence). Trimming took off 6 bases at V and 5 bases at J, with 13 bases between the two ends. The CDR3 region is CASSFSGSTEAFF. The CDR3 DNA is TGTGCCAGTAGCTTCTCTGGGAGTACTGAAGCTTTCTTT.

V is TRBV19 and J is TRBJ1-2, with a weak D call TRBD1 (6 bases). Trimming removed 5 bases at V and 4 bases at J, with 11 bases between. From germline, CDR1 is LNHDA and CDR2 SQIVND (reference sequence). The CDR3 totals 13 residues. CDR3 in amino acids: CASSLGATYGYTF. CDR3 sequence (DNA): TGTGCCAGTAGTCTGGGGGCGACCTATGGCTACACCTTC.

This chain links TRBV5-1 with TRBJ2-1, with TRBD1 matching over 7 bases. The CDR3 is made up of 13 amino acids. The germline CDR1 and CDR2 sequences are SGHRS and YFSETQ. The V gene end was trimmed by 4 bases and the J gene end by 8 bases; junction bases not matched to a gene: 6. CDR3 DNA: TGCGCCAGCAGCCTCGGGACAGTAGATGAGCAGTTCTTC. Protein product: CASSLGTVDEQFF.

This sequence joins TRBV5-1 and TRBJ1-5; perhaps TRBD1 as D (5 bases). V was pared by 0 bases and J by 6 bases, with 13 bases between. The CDR3 is 15 amino acids. Germline V lookup: CDR1 SGHRS, CDR2 YFSETQ. CDR3 in DNA: TGCGCCAGCAGCTTGGGGCAGGGTGAAGGTCAGCCCCAGCATTTT. Residues: CASSLGQGEGQPQHF.

This chain connects TRBV5-1 to TRBJ2-2; D remains ambiguous. Germline CDR1 SGHRS, CDR2 YFSETQ. The CDR3 totals 17 residues. The V end was cut by 2 bases, the J end by 6 bases, with 20 bases between. CDR3 residues: CASSLATVDLKAGELFF. CDR3 bases: TGCGCCAGCAGCTTAGCCACAGTCGACCTGAAGGCCGGGGAGCTGTTTTTT. Full variable domain (rest looked up from reference TRBV5-1 and TRBJ2-2): KAGVTQTPRYLIKTRGQQVTLSCSPISGHRSVSWYQQTPGQGLQFLFEYFSETQRNKGNFPGRFSGRQFSNSRSEMNVSTLELGDSALYLCASSLATVDLKAGELFFGEGSRLTVL.

V and J are TRBV19 and TRBJ2-4; 8 nucleotides line up with TRBD2. Germline CDR1 is LNHDA and CDR2 is SQIVND (reference sequence). The length of the CDR3 is 11 residues. V lost 6 bases, J lost 12 bases, and 4 bases stayed unmatched. In DNA, the CDR3 is TGTGCCAGTAGCGGGGGGGTCAGTCAGTACTTC. It encodes CASSGGVSQYF.

Comment on this clone: Additional DNA sequences in this sample encode the identical CDR3. V is TRBV5-1 and J is TRBJ1-3, with 7 bases identical to TRBD1. Germline loops: CDR1 SGHRS, CDR2 YFSETQ. Unmatched junction bases numbered 9, after V lost 4 bases and J lost 5 bases. This CDR3 has 15 amino acids. CDR3 amino acids: CASSPEGASRNTIYF. CDR3 DNA: TGCGCCAGCAGCCCCGAGGGGGCGAGTAGAAACACCATATATTTT.

The CDR3 nucleotides read TGTGCCAGCCAAAGTTCCAGCGGGAGATACGGCGGGGAGCTGTTTTTT. The encoded protein is CASQSSSGRYGGELFF. The gene calls are TRBV9 and TRBJ2-2, with 8 positions matching TRBD2. V shed 7 bases, J shed 7 bases, and the junction held 15 bases outside the gene matches. The CDR3 runs to 16 residues. Germline V gene data show CDR1 as SGDLS and CDR2 as YYNGEE.

V usage is TRBV27 and J usage is TRBJ2-1, with 9 positions matching TRBD2. The V gene's germline CDR1 is MNHEY and CDR2 SMNVEV (reference sequence). This CDR3 spans 15 amino acids. J gave up 1 base and V 6 bases, and 4 bases lay outside the gene matches. This CDR3 reads CASRTGLASYNEQFF. The CDR3 DNA is TGTGCCAGCAGAACCGGACTAGCGTCCTACAATGAGCAGTTCTTC.

The chain joins TRBV19 to TRBJ2-1; 9 bases agree with TRBD1. The CDR3 spans 16 residues. With V trimmed by 3 bases and J by 3 bases, 6 bases remained unmatched. Germline-derived CDR1 and CDR2 are LNHDA and SQIVND (reference sequence). This chain's CDR3 is CASSIPDRGLYNEQFF. Here the CDR3 DNA reads TGTGCCAGTAGTATCCCGGACAGGGGTCTCTACAATGAGCAGTTCTTC.

The rearrangement uses TRBV10-3 and TRBJ2-7; 9 bases are a match to TRBD2. Unmatched junction bases numbered 9, after V lost 0 bases and J lost 3 bases. The germline gives CDR1 ENHRY, CDR2 SYGVKD. The CDR3 length is 17 residues. CDR3 DNA sequence: TGTGCCATCAGTGAGTCGATCGGGACTAGCATTAGCTACGAGCAGTACTTC. Translating gives CAISESIGTSISYEQYF.

There are a few counts of this clone. One end of the junction does not line up with germline, which may come from a read error. The gene calls are TRBV7-9 and TRBJ1-5; a possible D gene is TRBD1 (5 bases). This CDR3 contains 12 residues. The germline gives CDR1 SEHNR, CDR2 FQNEAQ (reference sequence). CDR3 sequence: CSSSSRGQPQHF. The CDR3 bases are TGTTCCAGCAGCTCTAGGGGTCAGCCCCAGCATTTT.

The genes are TRBV30 and TRBJ2-1; tentative D call: TRBD2 (6 bases). CDR3 length: 17 amino acids. Germline CDR1 GTSNPN, CDR2 SVGIG (reference sequence). The V and J ends lost 0 bases and 5 bases respectively, with 20 bases between them. The CDR3 spells CAWSVFEMGTENNEQFF. The CDR3, as DNA: TGTGCCTGGAGTGTATTTGAGATGGGGACTGAGAACAATGAGCAGTTCTTC.